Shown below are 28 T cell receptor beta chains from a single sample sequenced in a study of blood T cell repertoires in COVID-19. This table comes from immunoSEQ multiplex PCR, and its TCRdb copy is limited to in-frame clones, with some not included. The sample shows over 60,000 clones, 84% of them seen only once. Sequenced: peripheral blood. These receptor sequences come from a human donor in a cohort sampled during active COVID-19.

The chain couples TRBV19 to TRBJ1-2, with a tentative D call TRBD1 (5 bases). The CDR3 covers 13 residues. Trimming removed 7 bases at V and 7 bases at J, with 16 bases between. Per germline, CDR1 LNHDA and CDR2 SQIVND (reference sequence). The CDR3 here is CASTPGVAAGYTF. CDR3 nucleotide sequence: TGTGCCAGTACCCCGGGGGTGGCGGCTGGCTACACCTTC.

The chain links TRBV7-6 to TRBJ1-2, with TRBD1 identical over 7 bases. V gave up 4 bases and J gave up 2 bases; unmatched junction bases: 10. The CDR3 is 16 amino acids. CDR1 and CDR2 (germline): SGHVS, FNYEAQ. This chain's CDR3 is CASSSPPRGLNYGYTF. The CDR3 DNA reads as TGTGCCAGCAGCTCACCCCCTAGGGGGCTGAACTATGGCTACACCTTC.

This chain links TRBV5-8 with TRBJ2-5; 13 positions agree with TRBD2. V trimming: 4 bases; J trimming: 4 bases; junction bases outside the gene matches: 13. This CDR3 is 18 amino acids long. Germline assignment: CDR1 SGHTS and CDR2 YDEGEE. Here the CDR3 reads CASSRLLAGGPDRETQYF. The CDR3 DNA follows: TGTGCCAGCAGCAGACTACTAGCGGGAGGGCCAGATAGAGAGACCCAGTACTTC. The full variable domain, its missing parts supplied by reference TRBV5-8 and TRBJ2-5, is EAGVTQSPTHLIKTRGQQATLRCSPISGHTSVYWYQQALGLGLQFLLWYDEGEERNRGNFPPRFSGRQFPNYSSELNVNALELEDSALYLCASSRLLAGGPDRETQYFGPGTRLLVL.

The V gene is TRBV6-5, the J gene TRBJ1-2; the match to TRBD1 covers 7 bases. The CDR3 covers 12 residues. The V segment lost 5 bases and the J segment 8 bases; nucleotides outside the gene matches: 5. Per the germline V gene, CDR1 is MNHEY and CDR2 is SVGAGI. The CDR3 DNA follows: TGTGCCAGCAGTACGAAGGGGGCGGGCTACACCTTC. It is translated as CASSTKGAGYTF.

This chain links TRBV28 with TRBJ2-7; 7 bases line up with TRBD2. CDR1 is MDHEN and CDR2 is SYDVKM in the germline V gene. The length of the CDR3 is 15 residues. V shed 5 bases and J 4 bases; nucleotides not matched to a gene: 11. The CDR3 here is CASSRLGGRWYEQYF. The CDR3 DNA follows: TGTGCCAGCAGTCGGCTGGGCGGGAGATGGTACGAGCAGTACTTC.

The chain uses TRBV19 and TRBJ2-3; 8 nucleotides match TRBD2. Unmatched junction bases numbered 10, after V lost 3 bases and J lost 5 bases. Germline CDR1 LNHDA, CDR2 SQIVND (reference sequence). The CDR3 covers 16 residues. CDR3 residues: CASSIDDGGAVDTQYF. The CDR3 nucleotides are TGTGCCAGTAGTATTGATGACGGGGGGGCGGTAGATACGCAGTATTTT. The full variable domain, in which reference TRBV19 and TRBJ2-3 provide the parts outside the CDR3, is DGGITQSPKYLFRKEGQNVTLSCEQNLNHDAMYWYRQDPGQGLRLIYYSQIVNDFQKGDIAEGYSVSREKKESFPLTVTSAQKNPTAFYLCASSIDDGGAVDTQYFGPGTRLTVL.

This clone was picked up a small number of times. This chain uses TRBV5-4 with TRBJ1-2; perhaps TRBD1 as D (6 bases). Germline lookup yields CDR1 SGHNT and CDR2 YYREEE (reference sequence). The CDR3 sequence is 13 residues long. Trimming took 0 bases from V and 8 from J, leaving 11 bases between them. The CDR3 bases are TGTGCCAGCAGCTTGGAGACAGGATTAGGCTACACCTTC. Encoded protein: CASSLETGLGYTF.

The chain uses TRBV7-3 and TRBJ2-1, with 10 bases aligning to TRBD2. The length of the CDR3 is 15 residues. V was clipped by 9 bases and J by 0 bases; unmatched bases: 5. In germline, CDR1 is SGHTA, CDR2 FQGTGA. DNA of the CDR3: TGTGCCAGTGCTGAGCGGGAGGGCTCCTACAATGAGCAGTTCTTC. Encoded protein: CASAEREGSYNEQFF.

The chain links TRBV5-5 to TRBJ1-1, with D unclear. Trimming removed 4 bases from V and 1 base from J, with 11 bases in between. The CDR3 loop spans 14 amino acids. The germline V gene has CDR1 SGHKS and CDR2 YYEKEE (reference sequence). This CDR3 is CASSQDNPNTEAFF. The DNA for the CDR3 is TGTGCCAGCAGCCAGGATAATCCGAACACTGAAGCTTTCTTT.

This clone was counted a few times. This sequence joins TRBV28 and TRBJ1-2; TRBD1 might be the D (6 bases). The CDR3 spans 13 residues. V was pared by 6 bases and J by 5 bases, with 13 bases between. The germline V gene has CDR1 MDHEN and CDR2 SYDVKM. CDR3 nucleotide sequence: TGTGCCAGCAGGAAGACAGGAAATTATGGCTACACCTTC. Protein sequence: CASRKTGNYGYTF.

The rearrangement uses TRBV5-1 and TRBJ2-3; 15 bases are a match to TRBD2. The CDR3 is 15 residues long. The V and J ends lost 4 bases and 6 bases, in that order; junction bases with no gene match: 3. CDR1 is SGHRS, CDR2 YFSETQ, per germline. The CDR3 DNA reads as TGCGCCAGCAGCGTGGGACTAGCGGGAGGTGATACGCAGTATTTT. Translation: CASSVGLAGGDTQYF.

CDR3 protein: CASSYDRGQGGQPQHF. As DNA, the CDR3 is TGTGCCAGCAGTTATGACCGAGGACAGGGGGGACAGCCCCAGCATTTT. This chain links TRBV6-6 with TRBJ1-5; 10 bases map to TRBD1. This CDR3 is built from 16 residues. After removal of 3 bases from V and 7 bases from J, the junction contained 9 bases not matched to a gene. Germline CDR1 reads MNHNY; CDR2 reads SVGAGI (reference sequence).

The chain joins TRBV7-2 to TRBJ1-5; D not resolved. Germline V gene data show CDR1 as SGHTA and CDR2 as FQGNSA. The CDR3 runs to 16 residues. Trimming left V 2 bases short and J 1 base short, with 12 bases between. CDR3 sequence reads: CASSLLYRASNQPQHF. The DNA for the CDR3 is TGTGCCAGCAGCTTATTATACAGAGCCAGCAATCAGCCCCAGCATTTT.

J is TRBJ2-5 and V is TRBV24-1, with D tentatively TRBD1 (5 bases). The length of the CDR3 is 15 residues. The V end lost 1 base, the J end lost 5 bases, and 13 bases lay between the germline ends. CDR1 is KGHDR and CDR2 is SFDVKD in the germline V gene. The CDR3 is CATSDFSQGAETQYF. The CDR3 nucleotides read TGTGCCACCAGTGATTTTAGCCAGGGCGCGGAGACCCAGTACTTC.

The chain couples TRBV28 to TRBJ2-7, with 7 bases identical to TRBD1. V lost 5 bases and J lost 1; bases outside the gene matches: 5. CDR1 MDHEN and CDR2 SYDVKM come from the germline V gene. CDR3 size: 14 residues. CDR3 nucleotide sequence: TGTGCCAGCAGTCCTTTACAGGGGTCCTACGAGCAGTACTTC. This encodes CASSPLQGSYEQYF.

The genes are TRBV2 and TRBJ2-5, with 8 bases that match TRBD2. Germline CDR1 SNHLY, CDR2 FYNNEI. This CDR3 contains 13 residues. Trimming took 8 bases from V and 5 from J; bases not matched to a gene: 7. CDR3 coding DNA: TGTGCCAGCGACGGGGGGGCCTGGGAGACCCAGTACTTC. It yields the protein CASDGGAWETQYF.

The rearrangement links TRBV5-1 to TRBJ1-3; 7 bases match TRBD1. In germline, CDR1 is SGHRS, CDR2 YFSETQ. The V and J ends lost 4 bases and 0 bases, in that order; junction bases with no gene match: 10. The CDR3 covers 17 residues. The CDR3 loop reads CASSLTPGTASGNTIYF. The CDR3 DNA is TGCGCCAGCAGCCTCACCCCCGGGACAGCCTCTGGAAACACCATATATTTT. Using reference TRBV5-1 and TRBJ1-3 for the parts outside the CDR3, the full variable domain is KAGVTQTPRYLIKTRGQQVTLSCSPISGHRSVSWYQQTPGQGLQFLFEYFSETQRNKGNFPGRFSGRQFSNSRSEMNVSTLELGDSALYLCASSLTPGTASGNTIYFGEGSWLTVV.

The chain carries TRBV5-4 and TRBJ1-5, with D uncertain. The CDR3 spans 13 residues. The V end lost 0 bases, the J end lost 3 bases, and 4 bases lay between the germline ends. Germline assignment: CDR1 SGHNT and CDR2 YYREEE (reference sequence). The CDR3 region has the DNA TGTGCCAGCAGCTTGGGAGCCAATCAGCCCCAGCATTTT. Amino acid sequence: CASSLGANQPQHF.

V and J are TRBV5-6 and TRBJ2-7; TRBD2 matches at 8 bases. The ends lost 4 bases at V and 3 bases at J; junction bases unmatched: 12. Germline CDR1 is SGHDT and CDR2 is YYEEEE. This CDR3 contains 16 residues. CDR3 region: CASSIAGTSLDYEQYF. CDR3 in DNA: TGTGCCAGCAGCATTGCTGGGACTAGTCTCGACTACGAGCAGTACTTC.

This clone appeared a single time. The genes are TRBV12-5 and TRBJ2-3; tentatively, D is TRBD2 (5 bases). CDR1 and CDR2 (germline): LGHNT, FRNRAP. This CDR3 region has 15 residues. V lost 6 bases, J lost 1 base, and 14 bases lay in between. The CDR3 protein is CASGLGSGGTDTQYF. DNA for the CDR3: TGTGCTAGTGGCCTCGGTTCCGGGGGCACAGATACGCAGTATTTT. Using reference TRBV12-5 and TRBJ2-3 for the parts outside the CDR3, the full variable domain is DARVTQTPRHKVTEMGQEVTMRCQPILGHNTVFWYRQTMMQGLELLAYFRNRAPLDDSGMPKDRFSAEMPDATLATLKIQPSEPRDSAVYFCASGLGSGGTDTQYFGPGTRLTVL.

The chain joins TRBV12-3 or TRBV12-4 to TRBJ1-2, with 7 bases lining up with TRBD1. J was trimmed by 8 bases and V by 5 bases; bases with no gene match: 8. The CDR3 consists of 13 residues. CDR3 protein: CASSGGTEGGYTF. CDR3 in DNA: TGTGCCAGCAGTGGGGGGACAGAGGGAGGCTACACCTTC.

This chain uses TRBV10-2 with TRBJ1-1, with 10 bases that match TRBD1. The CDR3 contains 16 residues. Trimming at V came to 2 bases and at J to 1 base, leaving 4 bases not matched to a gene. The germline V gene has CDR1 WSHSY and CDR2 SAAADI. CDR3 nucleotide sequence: TGCGCCAGCAGTGAGCCGAGGACAGGGGGGAACACTGAAGCTTTCTTT. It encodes CASSEPRTGGNTEAFF.

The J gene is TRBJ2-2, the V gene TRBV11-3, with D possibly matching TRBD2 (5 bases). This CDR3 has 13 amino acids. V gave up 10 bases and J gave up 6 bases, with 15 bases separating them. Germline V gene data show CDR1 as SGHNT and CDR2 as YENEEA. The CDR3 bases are TGTGCCACCCGGGAAGGGAAGGCCGGGGAGCTGTTTTTT. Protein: CATREGKAGELFF.

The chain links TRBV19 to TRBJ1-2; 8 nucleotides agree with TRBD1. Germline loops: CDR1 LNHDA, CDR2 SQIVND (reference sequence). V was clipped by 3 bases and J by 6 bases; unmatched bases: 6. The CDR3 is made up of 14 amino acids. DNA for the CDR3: TGTGCCAGTAGTATTGTCGGGACAGGAGATGGCTACACCTTC. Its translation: CASSIVGTGDGYTF.

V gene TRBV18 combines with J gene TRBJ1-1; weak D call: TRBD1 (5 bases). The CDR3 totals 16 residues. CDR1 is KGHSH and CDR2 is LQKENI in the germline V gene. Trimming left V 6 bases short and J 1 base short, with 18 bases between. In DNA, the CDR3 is TGTGCCAGCTCCCCCGGGGGGGAAGTAGCGAACACTGAAGCTTTCTTT. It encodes CASSPGGEVANTEAFF.

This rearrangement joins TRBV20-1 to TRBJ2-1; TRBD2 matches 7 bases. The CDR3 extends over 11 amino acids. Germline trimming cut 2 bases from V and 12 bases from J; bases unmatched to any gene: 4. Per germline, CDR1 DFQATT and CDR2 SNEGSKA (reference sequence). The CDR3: CSARSGGRQFF. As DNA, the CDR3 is TGCAGTGCTAGATCGGGAGGACGGCAGTTCTTC.

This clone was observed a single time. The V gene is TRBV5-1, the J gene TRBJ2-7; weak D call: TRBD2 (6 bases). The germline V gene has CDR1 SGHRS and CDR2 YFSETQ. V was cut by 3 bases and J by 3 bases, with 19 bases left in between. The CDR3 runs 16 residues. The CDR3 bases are TGCGCCAGCAGCTCAACCGGGACTCAGGGCAGCTACGAGCAGTACTTC. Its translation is CASSSTGTQGSYEQYF.

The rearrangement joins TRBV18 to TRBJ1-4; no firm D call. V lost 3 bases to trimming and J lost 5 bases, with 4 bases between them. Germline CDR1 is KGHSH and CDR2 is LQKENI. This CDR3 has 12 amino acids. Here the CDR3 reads CASSPRNEKLFF. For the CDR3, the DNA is TGTGCCAGCTCACCGAGGAATGAAAAACTGTTTTTT.